One sample yielded the 2 T cell receptor beta chains listed below, sequenced in a study of blood T cell repertoires in COVID-19. Using immunoSEQ multiplex PCR, the repertoire was profiled, and TCRdb retains in-frame clones only, with some absent. Found here are 200,000 to 250,000 clones, roughly 84% of them singletons; the top ten hold under 12%. The source material was peripheral blood. These TCRs come from a woman older than 75 with COVID-19, enrolled during active disease.

The V and J genes are TRBV7-2 and TRBJ1-1; a possible D gene is TRBD1 (5 bases). CDR1 SGHTA and CDR2 FQGNSA come from the germline V gene. Trimming left V 5 bases short and J 6 bases short, with 13 bases between. This CDR3 is built from 13 residues. CDR3 coding DNA: TGTGCCAGCAGCCCGGGGGGACGGCCTGAAGCTTTCTTT. It translates to CASSPGGRPEAFF.

This chain links TRBV4-2 with TRBJ1-2, with 7 bases lining up with TRBD1. Germline V gene data show CDR1 as LGHNA and CDR2 as YNFKEQ. V trimming: 1 base; J trimming: 13 bases; junction bases outside the gene matches: 12. The CDR3 extends over 14 amino acids. This CDR3 reads CASSQGDSSLAVTF. The CDR3 bases are TGTGCCAGCAGCCAAGGGGACAGCAGCCTGGCCGTCACCTTC.